Below, one T cell receptor beta chain is given with its context. Germline CDR1 is SGHDN and CDR2 is FVKESK. The CDR3 sequence is 14 residues long. Trimming shortened V by 2 bases and J by 10 bases, and 12 bases separated the two germline ends. Per the authors' pipeline: Amplified reference gene primers provided the basis for estimating nucleated cell counts. The data were produced by immunoSEQ multiplex PCR, yet TCRdb's version contains in-frame clones alone and is incomplete. The DNA was the basis for D and trimming; V, J and clone size are from that table. The table includes about 150,000 clones, approximately 85% detected once. The sample is drawn from a study of blood T cell repertoires in COVID-19.

The sample taken for sequencing was peripheral blood. This rearrangement joins TRBV14 to TRBJ1-6; D remains unclear. This receptor was identified in a man between 60 and 75 years old with COVID-19, enrolled during active disease. The CDR3, as DNA: TGTGCCAGCAGCCAACGCAGCGCGCTCTCACCCCTCCACTTT. This translates into CASSQRSALSPLHF.